The present entry profiles one T cell receptor beta chain with its context. This entry comes from a study of blood T cell repertoires in COVID-19. About the research overall: Sites in the United States, Italy and Spain provided acute and convalescent COVID-19 samples. Nucleic acid was either cDNA or gDNA, and it came from T cells, B-cell-depleted T cells, or PBMCs.

Original handling: How many nucleated cells were present was estimated from reference gene primer amplification. Repertoires were generated with immunoSEQ multiplex PCR, while TCRdb's copy carries only in-frame clones and drops some. The V and J calls and the clone size are those of that table, but D and trimming were determined from the DNA. The sample gives 200,000 or so clones, approximately 85% of which show up once; about 5.1% is in the top ten. The CDR3 is 17 amino acids. V trimming: 2 bases; J trimming: 1 base; junction bases outside the gene matches: 8. The V gene's germline CDR1 is KGHSH and CDR2 LQKENI.

The chain employs TRBV18 and TRBJ1-3; 7 bases fit TRBD1. The TCR sequence derives from a woman in her 70s with active or convalescent COVID-19. Sequencing was carried out using peripheral blood. The CDR3 region is CASSPREGAYSGNTIYF. The CDR3 DNA reads as TGTGCCAGCTCACCAAGAGAGGGGGCCTATTCTGGAAACACCATATATTTT. Based on the CDR3 plus reference TRBV18 and TRBJ1-3, the full variable domain is NAGVMQNPRHLVRRRGQEARLRCSPMKGHSHVYWYRQLPEEGLKFMVYLQKENIIDESGMPKERFSAEFPKEGPSILRIQQVVRGDSAAYFCASSPREGAYSGNTIYFGEGSWLTVV.